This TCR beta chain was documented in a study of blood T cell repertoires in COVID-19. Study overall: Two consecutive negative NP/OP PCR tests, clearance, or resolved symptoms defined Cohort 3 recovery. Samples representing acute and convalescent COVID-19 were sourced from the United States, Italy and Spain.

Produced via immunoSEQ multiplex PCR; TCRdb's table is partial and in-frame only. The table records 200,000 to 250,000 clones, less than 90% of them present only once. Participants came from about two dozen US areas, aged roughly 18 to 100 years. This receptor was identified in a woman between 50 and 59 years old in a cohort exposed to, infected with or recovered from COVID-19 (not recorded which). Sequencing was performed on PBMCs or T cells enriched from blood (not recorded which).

The CDR3 DNA reads as TGTGCCAGCAACCACCGGGACGGACTAGGTGAGCAGTTCTTC. This codes for CASNHRDGLGEQFF. This rearrangement joins TRBV7-9 to TRBJ2-1, with 7 bases fitting TRBD2. V dropped 7 bases and J dropped 9; count of bases not matched to a gene: 12. This CDR3 has 14 amino acids. Germline V lookup: CDR1 SEHNR, CDR2 FQNEAQ (reference sequence).